The clone carrying this T cell receptor beta chain was recorded only once. This specimen comes from a study of cytomegalovirus exposure and HLA in healthy donors. Primers for the PCR totalled 60 Vbeta and 13 Jbeta. Sequencing used immunoSEQ multiplex PCR; TCRdb keeps in-frame clones, though not all of them. This table has 200,000 to 250,000 clones, more than 85% appearing once. The CDR3 loop spans 15 amino acids. V lost 1 base and J 6 bases, leaving 15 bases between the germline ends. CDR1 is PRHDT, CDR2 FYEKMQ, per germline (reference sequence). The sequencing sample was made of PBMCs. This clonotype was sampled from a woman between 18 and 29 years old in good health and CMV-seronegative. The chain carries TRBV13 and TRBJ1-2; D remains ambiguous. CDR3 DNA: TGTGCCAGCAGCTTAGCGTTTGGTCGGGAGGATGGCTACACCTTC. Translating gives CASSLAFGREDGYTF.